A selection of T cell receptor beta chains follows, all from one sample in a study of Ad26.COV2.S vaccination and SARS-CoV-2 variants. Libraries were prepared by immunoSEQ multiplex PCR; TCRdb keeps only in-frame clonotypes and omits some of them. The table lists fewer than 400,000 clones, about 82% of them singletons, with 1.5% to 2.5% in the top ten. The source material was peripheral blood, sampled in a trial of Ad26.COV2.S vaccine versus placebo. The source of these receptors is a person aged 18-65 years who received the Ad26.COV2.S COVID-19 vaccine or a placebo. Both conserved end residues are part of each CDR3. A D gene is named only where the DNA matches it firmly. Not all rows give a size; the values are once, few, many and, for expanded clones, a class.

j_gene | abundance | d_gene | v_gene | CDR3nt | CDR3aa
TRBJ2-7 | - | TRBD1 | TRBV10-3 | TGTGCCATCAGTGACCGGGACAGGGCGGCCTACGAGCAGTACTTC | CAISDRDRAAYEQYF
TRBJ1-5 | few | TRBD1 | TRBV5-8 | TGTGCCAGCAGCCCCGGGGAGGGGGCTGGTCAGCCCCAGCATTTT | CASSPGEGAGQPQHF
TRBJ2-1 | - | - | TRBV7-9 | TGTGCCAGCAGCGCGACAGCCTACTACAATGAGCAGTTCTTC | CASSATAYYNEQFF
TRBJ2-3 | - | - | TRBV10-1 | TGCGCCAGCAGTGAGGCCGCAGATACGCAGTATTTT | CASSEAADTQYF
TRBJ2-3 | few | TRBD2 | TRBV9 | TGTGCCAGCAGCGTAGGGGCGGGGGGCGTAGATACGCAGTATTTT | CASSVGAGGVDTQYF
TRBJ1-1 | - | - | TRBV5-5 | TGTGCCAGCAGCTCCACAGCTAAAGACGCCCGGGGTGAAGCTTTCTTT | CASSSTAKDARGEAFF
TRBJ1-2 | once | - | TRBV4-2 | TGTGCCAGCAGCCAAGATTGGGGGAGTGAGGGCTACACCTTC | CASSQDWGSEGYTF
TRBJ1-5 | - | - | TRBV2 | TGTGCCAGCAGTGATAAGAGTAGCAATCAGCCCCAGCATTTT | CASSDKSSNQPQHF
TRBJ2-7 | - | - | TRBV27 | TGTGCCAGCAGTGCGCCTAACTACGAGCAGTACTTC | CASSAPNYEQYF
TRBJ2-1 | - | TRBD1 | TRBV2 | TGTGCCAGCATTGGTACCTCCGGGACAGGGCTCTACAATGAGCAGTTCTTC | CASIGTSGTGLYNEQFF
TRBJ1-1 | - | - | TRBV7-9 | TGTGCCAGCAGCTTAGGGATGGCAGCGAACACTGAAGCTTTCTTT | CASSLGMAANTEAFF
TRBJ1-6 | - | - | TRBV6-4 | TGTGCCAGCAGTGAGGGTAGGGGTTCACCCCTCCACTTT | CASSEGRGSPLHF
TRBJ2-7 | few | - | TRBV2 | TGTGCCAGCAATCTAGTGGGACTCCAGTACTTC | CASNLVGLQYF
TRBJ2-5 | - | - | TRBV11-2 | TGTGCCAGCAGCTTTACAGAGACCCAGTACTTC | CASSFTETQYF
TRBJ1-2 | once | TRBD1 | TRBV5-1 | TGCGCCAGCAGCTTGGCTCCCGGGACAGGGGAAAGAGGCTATGGCTACACCTTC | CASSLAPGTGERGYGYTF
TRBJ1-2 | - | - | TRBV30 | TGTGCCTGGAAATCGGGACCTTTGGGGGACTATGGCTACACCTTC | CAWKSGPLGDYGYTF
TRBJ2-3 | - | - | TRBV19 | TGTGCCAGCGCGAACTCGGGGTTGGTAGATACGCAGTATTTT | CASANSGLVDTQYF
TRBJ1-2 | - | - | TRBV11-2 | TGTGCCAGCAGCTTGGGACCGACGTATGGCTACACCTTC | CASSLGPTYGYTF
TRBJ2-1 | - | - | TRBV24-1 | TGTGCCTGCGCCTCGGCGTACAATGAGCAGTTCTTC | CACASAYNEQFF
TRBJ1-5 | - | - | TRBV10-2 | TGCGCCAGCAGGGATACTTACAATCAGCCCCAGCATTTT | CASRDTYNQPQHF
TRBJ1-4 | - | TRBD1 | TRBV4-2 | TGTGCCAGCAGCCTTCACTCTCGGGACAGCTATGAAAAACTGTTTTTT | CASSLHSRDSYEKLFF
TRBJ2-1 | - | - | TRBV7-3 | TGTGCCAGTTATGCAAAGAACAATGAGCAGTTCTTC | CASYAKNNEQFF
TRBJ2-7 | - | - | TRBV5-4 | TGTGCCATCCAAAAGGGGGATTATGGCGAGCAGTACTTC | CAIQKGDYGEQYF
TRBJ1-1 | - | - | TRBV7-3 | TGTGCCAGCAGCTTAAACGGAGTGAACACTGAAGCTTTCTTT | CASSLNGVNTEAFF
TRBJ1-1 | - | TRBD1 | TRBV4-2 | TGTGCCAGCACCCTAGACAGGGGGCTCACTGAAGCTTTCTTT | CASTLDRGLTEAFF
TRBJ1-3 | - | - | TRBV15 | TGTGCCACCAGCGGAGCTGAGACTGGAAACACCATATATTTT | CATSGAETGNTIYF
TRBJ1-2 | - | - | TRBV9 | TGTGCCAGCAGCGTAGGGCAACAGCTTATCTATGGCTACACCTTC | CASSVGQQLIYGYTF
TRBJ1-3 | - | - | TRBV28 | TGTGCCAGCAGTTTACGAGGAAACACCATATATTTT | CASSLRGNTIYF
TRBJ2-4 | - | TRBD1 | TRBV3-1/TRBV3-2 | TGTGCCAGCAGCCCATGGGACAGCCAAAACATTCAGTACTTC | CASSPWDSQNIQYF
TRBJ2-6 | - | - | TRBV5-1 | TGCGCCAGCAGCTTGGTTATCTCTGGGGCCAACGTCCTGACTTTC | CASSLVISGANVLTF
TRBJ1-1 | - | - | TRBV5-1 | TGCGCCAGCAGCTTTTTGCCGCGGGGAGGCACTGAAGCTTTCTTT | CASSFLPRGGTEAFF
TRBJ2-1 | - | TRBD2 | TRBV5-1 | TGCGCCAGCAGCTTGTTGCCGCGGGGGGACCTCGGTGAGCAGTTCTTC | CASSLLPRGDLGEQFF
TRBJ2-1 | once | - | TRBV5-1 | TGCGCCAGCAGCCCAGGACGAAGGAACTACAATGAGCAGTTCTTC | CASSPGRRNYNEQFF
TRBJ1-5 | few | - | TRBV7-2 | TGTGCCAGCAGCCTCGGGGGGCCCCAGCATTTT | CASSLGGPQHF
TRBJ1-2 | - | TRBD1 | TRBV18 | TGTGCCAGCTCACGCTGGGACAGTTTCTATGGCTACACCTTC | CASSRWDSFYGYTF
TRBJ1-3 | - | - | TRBV18 | TGTGCCAGCACGACAGATACCAGGAACACCATATATTTT | CASTTDTRNTIYF
TRBJ2-3 | - | - | TRBV6-5 | TGTGCCAGCAGTTACAACCGCGGCGCAGATACGCAGTATTTT | CASSYNRGADTQYF
TRBJ2-7 | - | TRBD1 | TRBV30 | TGTGCCTGGGGACAGGGGTTCGAGCAGTACTTC | CAWGQGFEQYF
TRBJ2-2 | - | - | TRBV18 | TGTGCCAGCTCACCTCAGGACTATAACACCGGGGAGCTGTTTTTT | CASSPQDYNTGELFF
TRBJ1-2 | - | - | TRBV5-1 | TGCGCCAGCAGCCGAGCCGAGGGCGGCGGCTACACCTTC | CASSRAEGGGYTF
TRBJ1-3 | - | TRBD1 | TRBV6-5 | TGTGCCAGCAGTTACGACAGGGCTGGAAACACCATATATTTT | CASSYDRAGNTIYF